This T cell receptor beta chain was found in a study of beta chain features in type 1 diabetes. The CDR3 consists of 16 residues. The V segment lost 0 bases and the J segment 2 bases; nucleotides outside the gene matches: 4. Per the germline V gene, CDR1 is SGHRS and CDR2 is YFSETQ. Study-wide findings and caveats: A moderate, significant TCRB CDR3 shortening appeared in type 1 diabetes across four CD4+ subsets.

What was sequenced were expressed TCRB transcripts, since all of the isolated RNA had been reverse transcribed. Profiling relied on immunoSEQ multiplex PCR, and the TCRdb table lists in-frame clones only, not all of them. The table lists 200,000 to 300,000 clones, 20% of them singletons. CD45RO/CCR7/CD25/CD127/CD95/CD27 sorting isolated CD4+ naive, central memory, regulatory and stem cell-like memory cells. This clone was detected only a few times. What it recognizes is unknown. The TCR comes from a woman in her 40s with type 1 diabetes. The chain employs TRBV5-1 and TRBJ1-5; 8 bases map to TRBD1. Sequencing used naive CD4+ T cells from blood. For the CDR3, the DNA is TGCGCCAGCAGCTTGGCTCCGGGACAGGGCAATCAGCCCCAGCATTTT. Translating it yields CASSLAPGQGNQPQHF.